Listed here are 7 T cell receptor beta chains from one sample, sequenced in a study of T cells in Graves' hyperthyroidism and ophthalmopathy. Authors of the study amplified TCR beta CDR3 regions from RNA transcripts. Using the HTBI primer set, a first-round RT-PCR was run on the TCR CDR3. TCRdb re-analysed the multiplex PCR reads in MiXCR, keeping a single row per CDR3 protein. The sample comprises under 350,000 distinct CDR3 sequences, around a sixth of which are singletons, and around 50% rests with the top ten. Sequencing used blood. The receptors stem from a woman aged 45-60 years with Graves' hyperthyroidism.

This clonotype has ten or more counts. V is TRBV6-1 and J is TRBJ2-7; 12 bases line up with TRBD1. From germline, CDR1 is MNHNS and CDR2 SASEGT. This CDR3 has 15 residues. Trimming removed 3 bases from V and 0 bases from J; junction bases left unmatched: 0. The CDR3 region is CASSEGQGASYEQYF. The CDR3 DNA sequence: TGTGCCAGCAGTGAGGGACAGGGGGCCTCCTACGAGCAGTACTTC.

This clonotype appeared many times. The chain recombines TRBV6-1 with TRBJ2-3, with 7 bases that match TRBD1. The V gene's germline CDR1 is MNHNS and CDR2 SASEGT. The V and J ends lost 6 bases and 2 bases, in that order; junction bases with no gene match: 2. The CDR3 covers 13 residues. The CDR3 DNA follows: TGTGCCAGCAGGGGACAGACCACAGATACGCAGTATTTT. It specifies CASRGQTTDTQYF.

This clonotype was seen more than once but under ten times. The CDR3 here is CASSYTGTSGNTIYF. The CDR3 nucleotides read TGCGCCAGCAGCTATACAGGGACCTCTGGAAACACCATATATTTT. This chain uses TRBV5-1 with TRBJ1-3, with D tentatively TRBD1 (6 bases). The germline V gene encodes CDR1 SGHRS and CDR2 YFSETQ. The CDR3 contains 15 residues. V was trimmed by 3 bases and J by 0 bases, leaving 10 bases between them.

A few counts support this clonotype. The V gene is TRBV11-2, the J gene TRBJ2-1; 12 nucleotides agree with TRBD2. The germline V gene has CDR1 SGHAT and CDR2 FQNNGV. This CDR3 region has 17 residues. The junction had 3 bases not matched to a gene; V was cut back by 1 base and J by 2 bases. The CDR3 protein is CASSLVGLAGTYNEQFF. The CDR3 DNA sequence: TGTGCCAGCAGCTTAGTTGGACTAGCGGGGACCTACAATGAGCAGTTCTTC.

This clonotype came up a few times. The rearrangement uses TRBV3-1 and TRBJ2-7, with 7 bases matching TRBD2. The J segment lost 2 bases and the V segment lost 1 base, leaving 8 bases of the junction unmatched. The CDR3 extends over 16 amino acids. Germline CDR1 and CDR2: LGHDT and YNNKEL (reference sequence). In DNA form, the CDR3 reads TGTGCCAGCAGCCAAGGGGCGACTAGCTTTCCCTACGAGCAGTACTTC. Protein: CASSQGATSFPYEQYF.

This clonotype appeared a few times. The chain employs TRBV4-1 and TRBJ2-7; TRBD2 matches at 8 bases. The CDR3 consists of 17 residues. Germline V CDR1 and CDR2: MGHRA, YSYEKL. Trimming took 4 bases from V and 1 from J; bases not matched to a gene: 12. The CDR3 DNA is TGCGCCAGCAGCCCCGATCCCCAGGCGGGAGGATCCTACGAGCAGTACTTC. Translating it yields CASSPDPQAGGSYEQYF.

This clonotype was picked up a small number of times. The chain employs TRBV11-2 and TRBJ2-5; 8 bases align to TRBD2. CDR3 length: 16 amino acids. Trimming took 4 bases from V and 2 from J; bases not matched to a gene: 9. Germline loops: CDR1 SGHAT, CDR2 FQNNGV. CDR3 loop: CASSSVGGAGQETQYF. The CDR3 DNA is TGTGCCAGCAGCTCGGTCGGGGGGGCAGGGCAAGAGACCCAGTACTTC.